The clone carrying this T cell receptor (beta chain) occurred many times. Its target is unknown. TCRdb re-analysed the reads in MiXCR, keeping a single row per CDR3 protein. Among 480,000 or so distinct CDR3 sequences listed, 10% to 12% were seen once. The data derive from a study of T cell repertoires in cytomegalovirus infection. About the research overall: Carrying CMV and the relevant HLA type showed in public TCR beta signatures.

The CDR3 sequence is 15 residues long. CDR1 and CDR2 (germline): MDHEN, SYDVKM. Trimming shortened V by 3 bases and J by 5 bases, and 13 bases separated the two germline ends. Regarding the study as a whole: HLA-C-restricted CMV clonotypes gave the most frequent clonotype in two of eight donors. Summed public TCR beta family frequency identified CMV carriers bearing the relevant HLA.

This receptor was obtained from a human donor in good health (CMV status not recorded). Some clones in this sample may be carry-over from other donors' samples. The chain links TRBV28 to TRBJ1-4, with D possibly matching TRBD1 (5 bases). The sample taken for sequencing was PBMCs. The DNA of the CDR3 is TGTGCCAGCAGTTTCCAGGGCAGCGGGAATGAAAAACTGTTTTTT. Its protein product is CASSFQGSGNEKLFF.